The next 12 T cell receptor beta chains were all read from a single sample in a study of shared clonotypes between healthy human individuals. The protocol was immunoSEQ multiplex PCR, while the TCRdb copy is restricted to in-frame clones and leaves out a portion. The table has 2 million to 2.5 million clones, 92% seen once; the top ten hold 0.37%. Sequencing was performed on naive CD4+ T cells from PBMCs. As to subset: CD45RA+ positively selected. The receptors were gathered from a man aged 18 to 29 in good health. Some clones in this sample may be carry-over from other donors' samples.

J is TRBJ2-1 and V is TRBV25-1, with D unresolved. The CDR3 consists of 12 residues. V was shortened by 7 bases and J by 9 bases, with 13 bases between the two germline ends. Germline V lookup: CDR1 MGHDK, CDR2 SYGVNS. In DNA, the CDR3 is TGTGCCAGCAAATCCTATAGGAGTGAGCAGTTCTTC. This sequence encodes CASKSYRSEQFF.

J is TRBJ1-4 and V is TRBV6-1; 10 bases are shared with TRBD1. The CDR3 runs to 16 residues. Germline trimming cut 1 base from V and 5 bases from J; bases unmatched to any gene: 4. In germline, CDR1 is MNHNS, CDR2 SASEGT. The CDR3 loop is CASSEGQGAWNEKLFF. The CDR3 DNA sequence: TGTGCCAGCAGTGAAGGACAGGGGGCCTGGAATGAAAAACTGTTTTTT.

V is TRBV5-8 and J is TRBJ2-1; maybe TRBD2 (5 bases). CDR3 length: 15 residues. Germline CDR1 reads SGHTS; CDR2 reads YDEGEE. V was pared by 6 bases and J by 8 bases, with 21 bases between. This CDR3 reads CASNERTGSYYEQFF. For the CDR3, the DNA is TGTGCCAGCAACGAGCGGACCGGCTCATACTATGAGCAGTTCTTC.

The chain links TRBV9 to TRBJ2-1, with 7 bases matching TRBD2. Trimming removed 0 bases from V and 14 bases from J; junction bases left unmatched: 8. Germline-derived CDR1 and CDR2 are SGDLS and YYNGEE. CDR3 size: 13 residues. The CDR3 region is CASSVVGGSVKFF. The DNA of the CDR3 is TGTGCCAGCAGCGTAGTAGGCGGGAGCGTGAAGTTCTTC.

The chain has TRBV9 and TRBJ1-1; TRBD1 might be the D (6 bases). Trimming left V 0 bases short and J 1 base short, with 13 bases between. The CDR3 extends over 16 amino acids. Germline values: CDR1 SGDLS, CDR2 YYNGEE. CDR3 loop: CASSVGWGARNTEAFF. The CDR3 region has the DNA TGTGCCAGCAGCGTAGGGTGGGGGGCTCGGAACACTGAAGCTTTCTTT.

V is TRBV4-1 and J is TRBJ2-7; 7 nucleotides agree with TRBD2. The CDR3 totals 17 residues. Looked up from germline, CDR1 is MGHRA and CDR2 is YSYEKL. Losses at the gene ends were 9 bases for V and 0 bases for J; bases not matched to a gene: 17. CDR3 DNA: TGCGCCAGTTCCCGTAGACTAGCAGGGCCTAGCTCCTACGAGCAGTACTTC. Amino acids: CASSRRLAGPSSYEQYF.

This clone came up a few times. This chain joins TRBV9 and TRBJ2-1; D not resolved. Per the germline V gene, CDR1 is SGDLS and CDR2 is YYNGEE. Trimming took 1 base from V and 0 from J, leaving 5 bases between them. The CDR3 length is 14 residues. The CDR3 spells CASSVQASYNEQFF. CDR3 sequence (DNA): TGTGCCAGCAGCGTACAGGCCTCCTACAATGAGCAGTTCTTC. Full variable domain (remainder filled in from reference TRBV9 and TRBJ2-1): DSGVTQTPKHLITATGQRVTLRCSPRSGDLSVYWYQQSLDQGLQFLIQYYNGEERAKGNILERFSAQQFPDLHSELNLSSLELGDSALYFCASSVQASYNEQFFGPGTRLTVL.

The CDR3 coding sequence is TGTGCCAGCTCACGCAACCGGGACAGGGATGGCTACGAGCAGTACTTC. Protein product: CASSRNRDRDGYEQYF. The rearrangement uses TRBV18 and TRBJ2-7; 9 nucleotides align to TRBD1. CDR3 length equals 16 residues. V lost 4 bases, J lost 3 bases, and 10 bases stayed unmatched. Germline V gene sequence: CDR1 KGHSH, CDR2 LQKENI.

The chain has TRBV30 and TRBJ2-7, with D maybe TRBD2 (5 bases). The germline gives CDR1 GTSNPN, CDR2 SVGIG (reference sequence). The V end was cut by 4 bases, the J end by 2 bases, with 9 bases between. The CDR3 contains 12 residues. DNA of the CDR3: TGTGCCTGGAAGGGAGCGACCTACGAGCAGTACTTC. Its translation: CAWKGATYEQYF.

V gene TRBV21-1 combines with J gene TRBJ2-5; whether TRBD2, the table's D call, matches the DNA was not checked. TRBV21-1 is given as a pseudogene. The CDR3 totals 16 residues. This CDR3 reads CASSKEEGGNRADQYF. The CDR3 nucleotides read TGTGCCAGCAGCAAAGAGGAGGGTGGGAATCGTGCGGACCAGTACTTC.

The chain combines TRBV2 with TRBJ2-1; the match to TRBD2 covers 10 bases. CDR1 is SNHLY and CDR2 is FYNNEI in the germline V gene. Trimming at V came to 5 bases and at J to 3 bases, leaving 4 bases not matched to a gene. This CDR3 comprises 15 residues. Written as DNA, the CDR3 is TGTGCCAGCAGTCCAGGACTAGCGGACTACAATGAGCAGTTCTTC. The encoded protein is CASSPGLADYNEQFF.

CDR3 sequence reads: CASSLGQMSEQYF. Written as DNA, the CDR3 is TGTGCCAGCAGCTTGGGACAGATGAGCGAGCAGTACTTC. The chain combines TRBV5-4 with TRBJ2-7; weak D call: TRBD1 (5 bases). Trimming took 0 bases from V and 6 from J, leaving 10 bases between them. There are 13 residues in the CDR3. CDR1 is SGHNT, CDR2 YYREEE, per germline (reference sequence).